These 9 T cell receptor beta chains were all obtained from the same sample, sequenced in a study of blood T cells in healthy people across ages. The use of a sample-barcoded 5' primer and a J-beta primer mix characterized a second PCR of 7 to 11 cycles. One entry per CDR3 protein results from TCRdb running MiXCR on the 5' RACE reads. Of some 1.8 million distinct CDR3 sequences listed, 39% are singletons. Sequencing was carried out using blood. The receptor source for this set is a human donor in good health.

The chain couples TRBV18 to TRBJ2-3; D remains ambiguous. V was clipped by 1 base and J by 4 bases, with 12 bases between them. The CDR3 length is 15 residues. Germline V gene data show CDR1 as KGHSH and CDR2 as LQKENI. The CDR3 sequence is CASSPRFVIADTQYF. The DNA for the CDR3 is TGTGCCAGCTCACCACGGTTTGTAATCGCAGATACGCAGTATTTT. Filled out from reference TRBV18 and TRBJ2-3, the complete variable domain reads NAGVMQNPRHLVRRRGQEARLRCSPMKGHSHVYWYRQLPEEGLKFMVYLQKENIIDESGMPKERFSAEFPKEGPSILRIQQVVRGDSAAYFCASSPRFVIADTQYFGPGTRLTVL.

This chain uses TRBV12-3 or TRBV12-4 with TRBJ2-1, with 9 bases aligning to TRBD1. There are 16 residues in the CDR3. Trimming at V came to 5 bases and at J to 1 base, leaving 6 bases not matched to a gene. Here the CDR3 DNA reads TGTGCCAGCAGTGCTGGGGACAGGGCATCCTACAATGAGCAGTTCTTC. As protein: CASSAGDRASYNEQFF.

This CDR3 reads CASSFRTLGYEQYF. CDR3 DNA: TGCGCCAGCAGCTTTCGAACCCTAGGGTACGAGCAGTACTTC. The chain uses TRBV5-1 and TRBJ2-5; D not certain. The J call is doubtful: the DNA matches TRBJ2-7 better. The CDR3 has 14 amino acids. Germline CDR1 is SGHRS and CDR2 is YFSETQ.

This clonotype was counted a single time. The chain is built from TRBV7-2 and TRBJ2-5; D might be TRBD2 (5 bases). V was trimmed by 1 base and J by 4 bases, leaving 10 bases between them. Germline V CDR1 and CDR2: SGHTA, FQGNSA. The CDR3 is 14 amino acids. The CDR3, as DNA: TGTGCCAGCAGCTTAGTGAGGGTCCCAGAGACCCAGTACTTC. Translated, it gives CASSLVRVPETQYF.

There are a few counts of this clonotype. The V call is TRBV29-1, the J call TRBJ2-7, with D uncertain. The CDR3 spans 11 residues. CDR1 and CDR2 (germline): SQVTM, ANQGSEA. V was shortened by 6 bases and J by 7 bases, with 13 bases between the two germline ends. DNA of the CDR3: TGCAGCGTCCAACCCCCTCGGGAGCAGTACTTC. Encoded protein: CSVQPPREQYF.

As regards this clonotype: This may arise from a read error, as a much more abundant clone is one base away. J is TRBJ2-1 and V is TRBV7-8, with 12 bases aligning to TRBD2. The V gene's germline CDR1 is SGHVS and CDR2 FQNEAQ. The CDR3 covers 18 residues. The CDR3 reads CVSTRTSGMGLPYNEQFF. The CDR3 region has the DNA TGTGTCAGCACCAGGACTAGCGGGATGGGGCTACCCTACAATGAGCAGTTCTTC.

The CDR3, as DNA: TGTGCCACCAGCGGGGATAGAGCGGACCAAGAGACCCAGTATTTT. This codes for CATSGDRADQETQYF. The rearrangement links TRBV15 to TRBJ2-5; maybe TRBD2 (5 bases). The J call may not be correct, given that the DNA end is closer to TRBJ2-3. This CDR3 is 15 amino acids long. The germline gives CDR1 LNHNV, CDR2 YYDKDF (reference sequence).

This clonotype was recorded a few times. The rearrangement uses TRBV29-1 and TRBJ2-1; TRBD2 is a possible D gene (5 bases). V dropped 4 bases and J dropped 5 bases, with 18 bases sitting between them. The CDR3 has 15 residues. CDR1 SQVTM and CDR2 ANQGSEA come from the germline V gene. This chain's CDR3 is CSVVLTIPVDNEQFF. CDR3 in DNA: TGCAGCGTTGTCCTGACTATTCCCGTTGACAATGAGCAGTTCTTC.

The V call is TRBV4-2, the J call TRBJ1-2; no clear D gene. V was cut by 4 bases and J by 1 base, with 10 bases left in between. This CDR3 is 14 amino acids long. Germline V lookup: CDR1 LGHNA, CDR2 YNFKEQ. Here the CDR3 DNA reads TGTGCCAGCAGCCCCCCTGGCAATAACTATGGCTACACCTTC. Its protein product is CASSPPGNNYGYTF.